These T cell receptor beta chains were read from a single sample in a study of blood T cell repertoires in COVID-19. Libraries were prepared by immunoSEQ multiplex PCR; TCRdb keeps only in-frame clonotypes and omits some of them. This sample has about 130,000 clones, with about 92% found just once. Sequences were obtained from peripheral blood. These TCRs come from a man aged 55 to 69 with COVID-19, enrolled during active disease. Both conserved end residues are part of each CDR3. Fields, in order: J gene, clone size, V gene, D gene, CDR3 protein, CDR3 DNA. A D gene is named only where the DNA matches it firmly. The listing skips clone size in some rows; elsewhere it reads once, few, many or a size class.

TRBJ1-1 once TRBV10-3 . CAISESKERLTEAFF TGTGCCATCAGTGAGTCAAAGGAGCGTCTCACTGAAGCTTTCTTT
TRBJ2-3 . TRBV29-1 . CSLVSGADTQYF TGCAGCCTGGTATCGGGAGCAGATACGCAGTATTTT
TRBJ2-1 . TRBV7-2 TRBD2 CASSSPPMGAGGNEQFF TGTGCCAGCAGCTCCCCCCCGATGGGAGCGGGAGGGAATGAGCAGTTCTTC
TRBJ1-1 . TRBV9 TRBD1 CASSADRGNTEAFF TGTGCCAGCAGCGCCGACAGGGGAAACACTGAAGCTTTCTTT
TRBJ2-4 . TRBV30 . CAWRSGLITSQYF TGTGCCTGGAGATCGGGACTCATAACAAGTCAGTACTTC
TRBJ2-3 . TRBV4-1 . CASSRSSNTDTQYF TGCGCCAGCAGTCGTTCGAGCAACACAGATACGCAGTATTTT
TRBJ1-3 once TRBV9 . CASSPRHTINTIYF TGTGCCAGCAGCCCCCGACATACGATAAACACCATATATTTT
TRBJ2-3 . TRBV7-9 TRBD2 CASNGWGGGTDTQYF TGTGCCAGCAATGGGTGGGGGGGAGGCACAGATACGCAGTATTTT
TRBJ2-5 . TRBV5-4 TRBD1 CASSLFTGEETQYF TGTGCCAGCAGCCTATTCACAGGGGAAGAGACCCAGTACTTC
TRBJ2-7 . TRBV5-1 . CASRAPPAYEQYF TGCGCCAGCAGGGCCCCGCCCGCCTACGAGCAGTACTTC
TRBJ1-3 once TRBV6-5 TRBD1 CASAAGGGNTIYF TGTGCCAGTGCCGCAGGGGGTGGAAACACCATATATTTT
TRBJ1-4 . TRBV5-6 TRBD1 CASSPRTGKEKLFF TGTGCCAGCAGCCCCCGGACAGGGAAGGAAAAACTGTTTTTT
TRBJ1-1 once TRBV5-6 . CASSFRTAGTEAFF TGTGCCAGCAGCTTCCGGACAGCTGGGACTGAAGCTTTCTTT
TRBJ1-4 . TRBV28 . CASSLGPLTNEKLFF TGTGCCAGCAGTTTGGGGCCCTTAACTAATGAAAAACTGTTTTTT
TRBJ2-7 . TRBV30 TRBD2 CAWSGAGSGGPYEQYF TGTGCCTGGAGTGGTGCGGGTAGCGGGGGCCCCTACGAGCAGTACTTC
TRBJ2-1 . TRBV6-5 . CASRGGLADNEQFF TGTGCCAGCAGGGGGGGACTGGCCGACAATGAGCAGTTCTTC
TRBJ2-1 . TRBV24-1 TRBD2 CATSDRLAESSYNEQFF TGTGCCACCAGTGACCGACTAGCGGAAAGCTCCTACAATGAGCAGTTCTTC
TRBJ2-5 . TRBV6-6 TRBD2 CASSPGLAGGYEETQYF TGTGCCAGCAGTCCCGGACTAGCGGGAGGTTACGAAGAGACCCAGTACTTC
TRBJ2-1 . TRBV9 TRBD1 CASSVRDRGPPREQFF TGTGCCAGCAGCGTCCGGGACAGGGGACCCCCGCGGGAGCAGTTCTTC
TRBJ2-3 once TRBV6-5 TRBD2 CASSLSGKTDTQYF TGTGCCAGCAGTTTGAGCGGGAAAACAGATACGCAGTATTTT
TRBJ1-1 once TRBV4-3 TRBD1 CASSQDPTGGDTEAFF TGCGCCAGCAGCCAAGATCCGACAGGGGGCGACACTGAAGCTTTCTTT
TRBJ1-2 . TRBV23-1 . CASSQSTTGTNYGYTF TGCGCCAGCAGTCAATCTACAACAGGGACCAACTATGGCTACACCTTC
TRBJ2-1 few TRBV19 TRBD2 CASSINLSGANEQFF TGTGCCAGTAGTATCAACCTGAGCGGGGCGAATGAGCAGTTCTTC
TRBJ1-1 once TRBV10-3 TRBD1 CAISETGEIDTEAFF TGTGCCATCAGTGAAACAGGGGAAATAGACACTGAAGCTTTCTTT
TRBJ2-7 . TRBV14 TRBD2 CASSPRLAPALTEQYF TGTGCCAGCAGCCCGCGACTAGCCCCAGCACTAACGGAGCAGTACTTC
TRBJ1-1 . TRBV30 . CAWSFKQGEAFF TGTGCCTGGAGTTTCAAACAGGGAGAAGCTTTCTTT
TRBJ1-1 . TRBV5-1 . CASSLDPAGNTEAFF TGCGCCAGCAGCTTGGACCCCGCGGGAAACACTGAAGCTTTCTTT
TRBJ2-2 many TRBV28 TRBD2 CASSRTSAAGELFF TGTGCCAGCAGCCGCACTAGCGCGGCCGGGGAGCTGTTTTTT
TRBJ1-2 . TRBV7-2 . CASSHYQQGNYGYTF TGTGCCAGCAGCCACTACCAACAGGGAAACTATGGCTACACCTTC
TRBJ2-1 . TRBV5-1 TRBD2 CASSLGRESSYNEQFF TGCGCCAGCAGCTTGGGGCGGGAGAGCTCCTACAATGAGCAGTTCTTC
TRBJ2-1 . TRBV5-1 . CASAERVDSIYNEQFF TGCGCCAGCGCCGAGAGAGTGGACTCGATCTACAATGAGCAGTTCTTC
TRBJ2-7 once TRBV9 . CASSVGGAGAFYEQYF TGTGCCAGCAGCGTAGGTGGGGCAGGGGCCTTCTACGAGCAGTACTTC
TRBJ2-3 once TRBV5-1 TRBD2 CASSLTSYAGDRTQYF TGCGCCAGCAGCTTAACGTCCTATGCGGGAGACCGCACGCAGTATTTT
TRBJ1-2 once TRBV19 TRBD1 CASSMMDRGGSGYTF TGTGCCAGTAGTATGATGGACAGGGGAGGAAGCGGCTACACCTTC
TRBJ2-3 . TRBV4-1 TRBD2 CASSQDNLAGDPDTQYF TGCGCCAGCAGCCAAGATAACCTAGCGGGAGACCCAGATACGCAGTATTTT
TRBJ1-2 . TRBV5-4 TRBD1 CASSTSGTGARGYTF TGTGCCAGCAGCACCTCCGGGACAGGGGCACGCGGCTACACCTTC
TRBJ1-1 . TRBV11-3 . CASSFVADEAFF TGTGCCAGCAGCTTTGTGGCCGATGAAGCTTTCTTT
TRBJ2-1 . TRBV10-3 . CAISVQEYNEQFF TGTGCCATCAGCGTACAGGAGTACAATGAGCAGTTCTTC
TRBJ2-3 . TRBV9 . CASSEGGSTDTQYF TGTGCCAGCAGCGAGGGGGGGAGCACAGATACGCAGTATTTT
TRBJ1-2 . TRBV11-2 . CASSLDSGQFYGYTF TGTGCCAGCAGCTTAGACTCCGGACAGTTCTATGGCTACACCTTC
TRBJ1-1 . TRBV9 . CASAYSGDTEAFF TGTGCCAGCGCCTATAGCGGGGACACTGAAGCTTTCTTT
TRBJ1-3 . TRBV28 . CASSFQGHRNTIYF TGTGCCAGCAGTTTTCAGGGGCACCGGAACACCATATATTTT
TRBJ1-1 once TRBV9 TRBD1 CASSAPGGVDTEAFF TGTGCCAGCAGCGCACCAGGGGGCGTAGACACTGAAGCTTTCTTT
TRBJ1-2 . TRBV6-4 . CASSDRGGGYTF TGTGCCAGCAGTGATAGGGGCGGTGGCTACACCTTC
TRBJ2-5 . TRBV11-2 . CASSLVSGGPDETQYF TGTGCCAGCAGCTTAGTTAGCGGAGGCCCTGACGAGACCCAGTACTTC
TRBJ1-2 . TRBV5-1 TRBD1 CASSLDKQGTSNLYGYTF TGCGCCAGCAGCTTGGATAAACAGGGGACGTCGAACCTCTATGGCTACACCTTC